This T cell receptor (beta chain) was captured by sequencing in a study of technical replicates of blood from a few donors. Measured with immunoSEQ multiplex PCR; TCRdb has only the in-frame clones, and not every one. The table has 64,000 or so clones, approximately 83% seen once; the top ten hold 4% to 6%. V was clipped by 4 bases and J by 6 bases; unmatched bases: 7. The CDR3 totals 14 residues. Germline CDR1 reads ENHRY; CDR2 reads SYGVKD. The genes are TRBV10-3 and TRBJ2-3; 7 bases fit TRBD2. The clonotype was recovered from a human donor in good health. Some clones in this sample may be carry-over from other donors' samples. The specimen sequenced was PBMCs. The CDR3 region has the DNA TGTGCCATCAGTGTTTCTAGCGGCGGGGATACGCAGTATTTT. This translates into CAISVSSGGDTQYF.